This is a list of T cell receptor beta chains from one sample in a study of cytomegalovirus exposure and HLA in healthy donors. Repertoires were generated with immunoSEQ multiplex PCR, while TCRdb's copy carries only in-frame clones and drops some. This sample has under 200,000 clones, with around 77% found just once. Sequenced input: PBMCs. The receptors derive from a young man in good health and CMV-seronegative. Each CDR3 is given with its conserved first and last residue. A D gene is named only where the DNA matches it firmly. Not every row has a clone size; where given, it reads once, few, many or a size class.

TGCGCCAGCAGCTCGGGAAACAGGGGGAGGTCTGGAAACACCATATATTTT	CASSSGNRGRSGNTIYF	TRBJ1-3	TRBV5-1	TRBD1	-
TGTGCCAGCAGCCCCGAAGTGGGGACAGGGGGCGACGAGCAGTACTTC	CASSPEVGTGGDEQYF	TRBJ2-7	TRBV7-2	TRBD1	-
TGTGCCAGCAGCTCAGAAGGAGACACTGAAGCTTTCTTT	CASSSEGDTEAFF	TRBJ1-1	TRBV6-1	-	-
TGTGCCAGCAGTTTATCTGCCGGGAGTGCCGGGGAGCTGTTTTTT	CASSLSAGSAGELFF	TRBJ2-2	TRBV27	-	-
TGCGCCAGCAGCTTGAGGGTAGCGGGACAGGGAGGTAATGAGCAGTTCTTC	CASSLRVAGQGGNEQFF	TRBJ2-1	TRBV5-1	-	-
TGCGCCAGCAGCCGCGGGACAGGGAACGAGCAGTACTTC	CASSRGTGNEQYF	TRBJ2-7	TRBV5-1	TRBD1	few
TGTGCCAGCAGCATACCCGGGACACCGAGTGGTGAAGCTTTCTTT	CASSIPGTPSGEAFF	TRBJ1-1	TRBV7-9	-	-
TGCGCCAGCAGCCAAGGAGGTCCACAAGAGACCCAGTACTTC	CASSQGGPQETQYF	TRBJ2-5	TRBV4-1	-	-
TGTGCCAGCAGCGCACCGACAGGGGGCAATGAGCAGTTCTTC	CASSAPTGGNEQFF	TRBJ2-1	TRBV7-9	TRBD1	-
TGCGCCAGCAGCTCGGACAGGGGGCGTGGAAACACCATATATTTT	CASSSDRGRGNTIYF	TRBJ1-3	TRBV5-1	TRBD1	-
TGTGCCAGCAGCTTGGGCGGACAGGGACGTGGAAACACCATATATTTT	CASSLGGQGRGNTIYF	TRBJ1-3	TRBV5-5	TRBD1	-
TGTGCCAGCAGTGGCTCAGGACAGGGGGACGAGCAGTACTTC	CASSGSGQGDEQYF	TRBJ2-7	TRBV6-1	TRBD1	-
TGTGCCAGCAGCATAACCGGGACAGCGGACTACGAGCAGTACTTC	CASSITGTADYEQYF	TRBJ2-7	TRBV9	TRBD1	few
TGTGCCAGCAGTTCGACAGGGGCCAGCACAGATACGCAGTATTTT	CASSSTGASTDTQYF	TRBJ2-3	TRBV6-7	TRBD1	-
TGTGCCAGTAGTAACCGGGACAGGGCTCAGCCCCAGCATTTT	CASSNRDRAQPQHF	TRBJ1-5	TRBV19	TRBD1	-
TGTGCCAGTAGTATAGTGGGGCGAGGAAGCAATCAGCCCCAGCATTTT	CASSIVGRGSNQPQHF	TRBJ1-5	TRBV19	-	-
TGTGCCAGCAGTTTACTGGGACAACAAACCGGGGAGCTGTTTTTT	CASSLLGQQTGELFF	TRBJ2-2	TRBV27	-	-
TGTGCCAGCCTAGAGGCAGGGGCTCCATTAAGTGGCTACACCTTC	CASLEAGAPLSGYTF	TRBJ1-2	TRBV28	-	-
TGTGCCAGCAGCTTCCTACGAACCCGGGAGGGCAATCAGCCCCAGCATTTT	CASSFLRTREGNQPQHF	TRBJ1-5	TRBV11-1	-	-
TGCGCCAGCAGCTTGGGTACAGTAGAAGCTTTCTTT	CASSLGTVEAFF	TRBJ1-1	TRBV5-1	-	-
TGTGCCAGCACCCCGGGACTAGCGGGAGTCGGGTCTGGCACAGATACGCAGTATTTT	CASTPGLAGVGSGTDTQYF	TRBJ2-3	TRBV28	TRBD2	-
TGTGCTTCAGGGGGAGAGGGGGTCCATGGCTACACCTTC	CASGGEGVHGYTF	TRBJ1-2	TRBV2	TRBD1	once
TGTGCCAGCATGGGTAGATTGAGGGAGACCCAGTACTTC	CASMGRLRETQYF	TRBJ2-5	TRBV2	-	-
TGTGCCATCAGCTGGGGGCGGGAGCGGTACACCGGGGAGCTGTTTTTT	CAISWGRERYTGELFF	TRBJ2-2	TRBV10-3	-	-
TGTGCCACCAGCTTTGGGAGAAACACTGAAGCTTTCTTT	CATSFGRNTEAFF	TRBJ1-1	TRBV15	-	once
TGTGCCAGCTCCGGACAGATCTACGAGCAGTACTTC	CASSGQIYEQYF	TRBJ2-7	TRBV28	-	-
TGTGCCAGCAGTCCAGGGGCCCTGAACACTGAAGCTTTCTTT	CASSPGALNTEAFF	TRBJ1-1	TRBV28	-	-
TGTGCCAGCACCCTCGCGCGGACTAACTTAGAGACCCAGTACTTC	CASTLARTNLETQYF	TRBJ2-5	TRBV28	-	-
TGCGCCAGCGGCAGGACAGGGTTTTCACCCCTCCACTTT	CASGRTGFSPLHF	TRBJ1-6	TRBV5-1	TRBD1	-
TGCGCCAGCAGCCCCGGGACAGGGGGCGGACAAGAGACCCAGTACTTC	CASSPGTGGGQETQYF	TRBJ2-5	TRBV5-1	TRBD1	once
TGTGCCAGCAGCCGGACAGACTACGAGCAGTACTTC	CASSRTDYEQYF	TRBJ2-7	TRBV7-9	-	-
TGTGCCAGCAGCCGGGGTAGACGCCACACAGATACGCAGTATTTT	CASSRGRRHTDTQYF	TRBJ2-3	TRBV11-2	-	-
TGTGCCAGCAGCAAACCGGAGGAAGAGCAGTACTTC	CASSKPEEEQYF	TRBJ2-7	TRBV7-9	-	-
TGTGCCAGCAGCGGAGGGGGCGGAGTGGCCGAAGCTTTCTTT	CASSGGGGVAEAFF	TRBJ1-1	TRBV27	TRBD1	-
TGTGCCAGCAGTTTATCGGGACAGGGGTATGAAAAACTGTTTTTT	CASSLSGQGYEKLFF	TRBJ1-4	TRBV28	TRBD1	-
TGTGCCAGCAGCGTGACAGGGTCCGGCAATCAGCCCCAGCATTTT	CASSVTGSGNQPQHF	TRBJ1-5	TRBV7-9	TRBD1	-
TGTGCCAGCAGTACCCTTCGGACAGGGCGCACAGATACGCAGTATTTT	CASSTLRTGRTDTQYF	TRBJ2-3	TRBV28	TRBD1	-
TGTGCCAGCAGCTTACTCGGACAGCCCCAAGAGACCCAGTACTTC	CASSLLGQPQETQYF	TRBJ2-5	TRBV7-9	-	-
TGTGCCAGCAGTGAAGGGACAGGGAATGAAAAACTGTTTTTT	CASSEGTGNEKLFF	TRBJ1-4	TRBV2	TRBD1	-
TGTGCCAGCAGCTCTTCTAGCGTCGGGGAGACCCAGTACTTC	CASSSSSVGETQYF	TRBJ2-5	TRBV7-7	-	-
TGTGCCAGCAGCGTAGGAGGGCTGGGGTACGAGCAGTACTTC	CASSVGGLGYEQYF	TRBJ2-7	TRBV9	-	-
TGTGCCAGCAGTTTCTCTCCAGCTAACTATGGCTACACCTTC	CASSFSPANYGYTF	TRBJ1-2	TRBV28	-	-
TGTGCCAGCAGCGCGTTGAACACCGGGGAGCTGTTTTTT	CASSALNTGELFF	TRBJ2-2	TRBV28	-	-
TGTGCCACCAGCAGCCCCTCCGCTGGAAGAGGAAGATACAATGAGCAGTTCTTC	CATSSPSAGRGRYNEQFF	TRBJ2-1	TRBV15	-	-
TGTGCCAGCAGTACCGGGACAGGGAGCGGTCAGCCCCAGCATTTT	CASSTGTGSGQPQHF	TRBJ1-5	TRBV6-5	TRBD1	-
TGCGGCCTCGACAGGGCCGGGGAGCTGTTTTTT	CGLDRAGELFF	TRBJ2-2	TRBV29-1	TRBD1	-
TGTGCCAGCAGTGAATTGGGCTCGGACGAGCAGTACTTC	CASSELGSDEQYF	TRBJ2-7	TRBV25-1	-	-
TGTGCCAGTAGGCCTTGGGACAGGGATAATTCACCCCTCCACTTT	CASRPWDRDNSPLHF	TRBJ1-6	TRBV19	TRBD1	-
TGTGCCAGTAGCGAGAGCTCCTACAATGAGCAGTTCTTC	CASSESSYNEQFF	TRBJ2-1	TRBV19	-	few
TGTGCCAGCGGAACACAGGGGGCAGGTTCACCCCTCCACTTT	CASGTQGAGSPLHF	TRBJ1-6	TRBV25-1	TRBD1	once
TGTGCCAGTAGAAAGACAGGGTTTGACTACACCTTC	CASRKTGFDYTF	TRBJ1-2	TRBV19	TRBD1	-
TGCAGCGCAAAAGGTGGACAGCCGCGAATCTCGGGAGGGAGCTCCTACAATGAGCAGTTCTTC	CSAKGGQPRISGGSSYNEQFF	TRBJ2-1	TRBV29-1	TRBD2	few
TGTGCCAGCAGCCAGTCCGGGACATCGTTCGCTGGGGCCAACGTCCTGACTTTC	CASSQSGTSFAGANVLTF	TRBJ2-6	TRBV7-9	-	-
TGTGCCAGCAGCTTAGCGCCTAGCGGGGGCACCTACGAGCAGTACTTC	CASSLAPSGGTYEQYF	TRBJ2-7	TRBV7-2	TRBD2	-
TGTGCCAGCAGTCGCGGCTGGGGGGACAATGAGCAGTTCTTC	CASSRGWGDNEQFF	TRBJ2-1	TRBV6-6	-	-
TGCGCCAGCAGCCAAGGTCGCCTAGGGGACAGGAACACTGAAGCTTTCTTT	CASSQGRLGDRNTEAFF	TRBJ1-1	TRBV4-1	TRBD1	-
TGCAGCGTCCACCCGGCGGGGACAGGGAATATGTACGAGCAGTACTTC	CSVHPAGTGNMYEQYF	TRBJ2-7	TRBV29-1	TRBD1	few
TGTGCCAGCAGACCTCTTGAGGAGCGTAAGGATACGCAGTATTTT	CASRPLEERKDTQYF	TRBJ2-3	TRBV28	-	-